This passage covers 8 T cell receptor beta chains from one sample sequenced in a study of T-cell reconstitution after alpha-beta-depleted transplantation in children. It was with unique molecular identifiers that the TCRbeta library was prepared. TCRdb ran MiXCR on the PCR reads and lists one entry per CDR3 protein. The sample holds 500,000 or so distinct CDR3 sequences, roughly 10% seen once. The source was PBMCs, mostly from graft donor cells, collected 180 days after TCRalphabeta/CD19-depleted stem cell transplant. The origin of the receptors is a female patient aged 2-10 years who had a stem cell transplant for aplastic anemia, so the T cells may come from the graft donor.

This chain links TRBV9 with TRBJ1-3, with 8 bases fitting TRBD1. Germline CDR1 and CDR2: SGDLS and YYNGEE. This CDR3 is built from 16 residues. With V trimmed by 2 bases and J by 2 bases, 6 bases remained unmatched. In DNA form, the CDR3 reads TGTGCCAGCAGCGTCCCCCCAGGGGGCCCTGGAAACACCATATATTTT. Translated, it gives CASSVPPGGPGNTIYF.

This clonotype occurred many times. The rearrangement joins TRBV20-1 to TRBJ2-2; TRBD1 agrees at 10 bases. Germline values: CDR1 DFQATT, CDR2 SNEGSKA (reference sequence). The CDR3 has 14 amino acids. The junction had 7 bases not matched to a gene; V was cut back by 5 bases and J by 7 bases. As DNA, the CDR3 is TGCAGTGCTGTGACAGGGGGCGCATTCGGGGAGCTGTTTTTT. Its protein is CSAVTGGAFGELFF.

In this sample, this clonotype turned up a few times. V and J are TRBV6-5 and TRBJ2-1; TRBD2 matches 9 bases. The CDR3 sequence is 17 residues long. V lost 2 bases and J lost 1; bases outside the gene matches: 6. Germline V lookup: CDR1 MNHEY, CDR2 SVGAGI. DNA for the CDR3: TGTGCCAGCAGTTACCAATTTCTAGCGGGATCCTACAATGAGCAGTTCTTC. This sequence encodes CASSYQFLAGSYNEQFF.

This clonotype was detected a few times. The chain combines TRBV11-2 with TRBJ2-2, with 9 bases identical to TRBD2. The germline V gene encodes CDR1 SGHAT and CDR2 FQNNGV. The CDR3 totals 16 residues. Trimming at V came to 6 bases and at J to 6 bases, leaving 11 bases not matched to a gene. The CDR3 loop is CASRSLAGKLAGELFF. CDR3 DNA sequence: TGTGCCAGCAGGTCCCTAGCGGGAAAGTTGGCCGGGGAGCTGTTTTTT.

This clonotype was recorded at least ten times. The chain combines TRBV5-1 with TRBJ2-7; perhaps TRBD2 as D (6 bases). The germline V gene encodes CDR1 SGHRS and CDR2 YFSETQ. V lost 1 base and J 2 bases, leaving 13 bases between the germline ends. CDR3 length: 15 amino acids. CDR3 coding DNA: TGCGCCAGCAGCTTGTATTCGGCGGGAACCTACGAGCAGTACTTC. This sequence encodes CASSLYSAGTYEQYF.

This clonotype occurred a few times. The chain employs TRBV5-1 and TRBJ2-3, with D possibly TRBD1 on 5 matching bases. The V end lost 5 bases, the J end lost 4 bases, and 14 bases lay between the germline ends. The CDR3 has 14 amino acids. Germline V gene lookup returns CDR1 SGHRS and CDR2 YFSETQ. For the CDR3, the DNA is TGCGCCAGCAGGACAGCCAGGGCAGCAGATACGCAGTATTTT. Its translation: CASRTARAADTQYF.

This clonotype was seen a few times. J is TRBJ2-1 and V is TRBV10-3; TRBD1 matches 10 bases. Germline CDR1 ENHRY, CDR2 SYGVKD. V lost 6 bases and J lost 7; bases outside the gene matches: 3. This CDR3 region has 13 residues. CDR3 protein: CAIRGTGDNEQFF. The CDR3 DNA reads TGTGCCATCAGGGGGACAGGGGATAATGAGCAGTTCTTC.

The rearrangement joins TRBV5-6 to TRBJ2-7; D is unclear. Germline-derived CDR1 and CDR2 are SGHDT and YYEEEE. The CDR3 length is 14 residues. V was cut by 1 base and J by 1 base, with 9 bases left in between. CDR3 coding DNA: TGTGCCAGCAGCTTGATGGTTGTTTCCTACGAGCAGTACGTC. Protein product: CASSLMVVSYEQYV.